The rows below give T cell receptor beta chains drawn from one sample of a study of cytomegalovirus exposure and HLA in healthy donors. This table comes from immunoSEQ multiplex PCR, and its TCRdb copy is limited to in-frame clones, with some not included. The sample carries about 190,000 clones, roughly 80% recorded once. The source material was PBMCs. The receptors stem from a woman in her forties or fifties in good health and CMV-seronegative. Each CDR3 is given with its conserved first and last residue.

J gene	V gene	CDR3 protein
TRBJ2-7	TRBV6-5	CASSLQGAYEQYF
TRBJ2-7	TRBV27	CASSLSRAYEQYF
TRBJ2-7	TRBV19	CASSRGILTYEQYF
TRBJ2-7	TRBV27	CASRRGTGGIYEQYF
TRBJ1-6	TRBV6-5	CASSYQGSYNSPLHF
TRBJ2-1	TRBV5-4	CASSPASGGLRSSYNEQFF
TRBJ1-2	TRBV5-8	CASSATGQGVYGYTF
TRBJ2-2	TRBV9	CASSVEYPKTHTGELFF
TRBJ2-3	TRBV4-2	CASSQAGAGTDTQYF
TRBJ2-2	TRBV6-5	CASSTGGYTGELFF
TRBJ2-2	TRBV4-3	CASSQHSGATNTGELFF
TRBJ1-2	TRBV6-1	CASSADRVWNYGYTF